The clone carrying this TCR beta chain was picked up one time. CDR1 is WSHSY and CDR2 is SAAADI in the germline V gene. There are 14 residues in the CDR3. Trimming pared 8 bases from V and 5 bases from J, leaving 18 bases between. This record comes from a study of blood T cell repertoires in COVID-19. At the level of the study: Donors in Cohort 3 who had recovered were those with two negative PCRs, healthcare professional clearance, or resolution of their symptoms. Sites across the United States, Italy and Spain contributed samples from acute and convalescent COVID-19.

The data were produced by immunoSEQ multiplex PCR, yet TCRdb's version contains in-frame clones alone and is incomplete. The sample lists about 210,000 clones, roughly nine tenths occurring once. Sequenced sample: PBMCs or T cells enriched from blood (not recorded which). This chain links TRBV10-2 with TRBJ2-5, with D perhaps matching TRBD2 (6 bases). This receptor was obtained from a woman aged 40 to 50 in a cohort exposed to, infected with or recovered from COVID-19 (not recorded which). The CDR3 sequence is CASGDSLGGETQYF. The CDR3 nucleotides are TGCGCCAGCGGGGACTCCCTCGGAGGGGAGACCCAGTACTTC.